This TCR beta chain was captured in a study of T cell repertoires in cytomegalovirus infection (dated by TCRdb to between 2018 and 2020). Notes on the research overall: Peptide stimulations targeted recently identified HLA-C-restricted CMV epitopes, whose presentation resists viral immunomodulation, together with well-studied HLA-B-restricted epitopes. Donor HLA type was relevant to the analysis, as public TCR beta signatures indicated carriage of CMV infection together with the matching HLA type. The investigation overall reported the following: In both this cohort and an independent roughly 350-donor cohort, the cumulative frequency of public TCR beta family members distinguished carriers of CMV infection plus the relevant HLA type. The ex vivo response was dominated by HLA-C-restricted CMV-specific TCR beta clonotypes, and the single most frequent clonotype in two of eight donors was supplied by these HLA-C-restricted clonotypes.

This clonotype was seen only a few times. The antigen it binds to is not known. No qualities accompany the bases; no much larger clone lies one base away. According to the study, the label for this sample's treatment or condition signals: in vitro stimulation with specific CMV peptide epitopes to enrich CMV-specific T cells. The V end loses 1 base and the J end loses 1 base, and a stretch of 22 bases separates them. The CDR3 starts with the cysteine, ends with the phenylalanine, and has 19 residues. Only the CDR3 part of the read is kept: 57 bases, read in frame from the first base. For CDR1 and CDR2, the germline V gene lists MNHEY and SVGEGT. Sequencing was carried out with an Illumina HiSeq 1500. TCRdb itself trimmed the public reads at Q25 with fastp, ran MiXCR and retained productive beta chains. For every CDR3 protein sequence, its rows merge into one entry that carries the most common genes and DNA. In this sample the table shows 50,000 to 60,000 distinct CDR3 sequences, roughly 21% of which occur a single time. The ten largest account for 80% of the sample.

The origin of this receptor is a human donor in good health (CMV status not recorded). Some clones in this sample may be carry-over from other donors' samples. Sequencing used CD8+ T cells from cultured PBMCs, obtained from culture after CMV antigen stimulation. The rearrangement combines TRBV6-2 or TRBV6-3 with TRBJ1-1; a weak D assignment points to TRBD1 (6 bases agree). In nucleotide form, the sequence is TGTGCCAGCAGTTACTTCCACAATCTTTCGGGACAAAGGAACACTGAAGCTTTCTTT. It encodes CASSYFHNLSGQRNTEAFF.